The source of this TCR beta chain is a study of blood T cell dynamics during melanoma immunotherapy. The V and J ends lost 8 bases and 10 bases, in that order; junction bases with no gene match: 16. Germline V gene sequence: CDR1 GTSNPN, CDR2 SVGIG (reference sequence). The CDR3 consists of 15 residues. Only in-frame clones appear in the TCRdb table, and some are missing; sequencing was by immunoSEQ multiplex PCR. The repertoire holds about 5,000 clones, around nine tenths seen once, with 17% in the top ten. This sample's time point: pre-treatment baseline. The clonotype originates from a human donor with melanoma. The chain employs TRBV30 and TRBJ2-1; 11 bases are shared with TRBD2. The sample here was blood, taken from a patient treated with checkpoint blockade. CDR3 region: CAHSTEPSGRWEQFF. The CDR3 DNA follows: TGTGCCCACAGCACGGAACCTAGCGGGAGGTGGGAGCAGTTCTTC.